This TCR beta chain was identified during a study of post-analysis software for immune sequencing data (dated by TCRdb to between 2014 and 2016). The study in broad terms: Recorded disease courses included relapsing-remitting, secondary progressive and progressive-relapsing multiple sclerosis, with some patients lacking subtype annotation. A subset of samples was prepared in parallel using single-end sample barcoding, then pooled and co-amplified after Illumina adapter ligation. The patient repertoires were set against about 12 previously published healthy control repertoires from donors whose ages ranged from roughly 6 to 26 years. What the work shows at the level of the full study, not this receptor alone: Significantly lower normalized Chao1 diversity was found in multiple sclerosis patients than in controls, suggesting substantial peripheral T-cell clonal expansion. Direct clustering with F measure revealed strong co-clustering of samples prepared in the same batch, which led to a batch-effect correction. Significantly higher frequencies in patients than in controls were found for roughly 5 TRBV segments, including TRBV5-6, TRBV5-1 and TRBV20-1. The control group was slightly older than the multiple sclerosis patient group.

This clonotype has a handful of counts. No antigen is known for it. No base qualities exist here, and no much larger clone lies one base off it. To demonstrate the VDJtools post-analysis software, TCR beta repertoires were profiled from the peripheral blood of about 13 young patients with multiple sclerosis. The multiple sclerosis patients were children and adolescents ranging in age from about 6 to 17 years. Including the terminal cysteine and phenylalanine, the CDR3 comprises 13 residues. Solely the CDR3 DNA is kept, with 39 bases framed from the first base. V was cut back by 1 base and J by 3 bases, leaving a gap of 7 bases between them. The germline V gene encodes CDR1 LNHNV and CDR2 YYDKDF (reference sequence). Library preparation employed PCR. The sequencer listed for this sample is Illumina HiSeq 2500. To reduce PCR and sequencing biases, unique molecular identifiers were built into the TCR beta cDNA libraries. Roughly 500,000 cDNA molecules were obtained for every 1 to 10 million input T cells, so each molecule roughly corresponded to one T cell. The patient libraries were prepared and sequenced with the same protocol used for the earlier healthy control dataset. Samples belonging to the same batch were prepared together, multiplexed and sequenced on a shared HiSeq lane. As for the original processing: Raw barcoded reads were processed with MIGEC, and single-read molecular identifier groups were discarded before consensus assembly and CDR3 extraction. VDJtools was used for post-analysis of the clonotype tables, with diversity normalized by down-sampling every dataset to the smallest sample size. Repertoire overlap clustering matched CDR3 amino acid but not nucleotide sequences to correct batch-related cross-sample contamination. Through fastp at Q25 and MiXCR, TCRdb rebuilt clones from the public reads, retaining in-frame beta chains. Rows are unified per CDR3 protein, each entry keeping the most common DNA and genes. The authors' filters were not applied to this entry. This sample holds about 770,000 distinct CDR3 sequences; about half were observed only once. The ten largest account for approximately 5% of the sample.

The sample consisted of blood. The receptor comes from a girl aged 10 to 17 with multiple sclerosis. The chain links TRBV15 with TRBJ2-7; TRBD1 might be the D gene, on 5 matching bases. The CDR3 protein: CATSRGQIYEQYF. The bases are TGTGCCACCAGCAGAGGACAGATCTACGAGCAGTACTTC.